The rows below give T cell receptor beta chains drawn from one sample of a study of cytomegalovirus exposure and HLA in healthy donors. TCRdb keeps only in-frame clones here, not all; method: immunoSEQ multiplex PCR. The sample lists roughly 300,000 clones; around 86% were seen once. What was sequenced was PBMCs. The receptors were sampled from a man aged 40-49 years in good health and CMV-seropositive. Each CDR3 is given with its conserved first and last residue. D genes are given only for firm matches. A clone size is listed for some rows: how often the clone was seen (once, few, many), or a class if it is expanded.

d_call	v_call	clone_size	j_call	cdr3_nt	cdr3_aa
TRBD1	TRBV5-4	-	TRBJ1-2	TGTGCCAGCAGTCAAAACAGGGGGCAGGTCTATGGCTACACCTTC	CASSQNRGQVYGYTF
-	TRBV2	-	TRBJ2-7	TGTGCCAGCAGTGAAATGTGGACCGGGAATGAGCAGTACTTC	CASSEMWTGNEQYF
TRBD2	TRBV25-1	-	TRBJ2-7	TGTGCCGATATTGGGCTAGCGGAATCCTACGAGCAGTACTTC	CADIGLAESYEQYF
-	TRBV9	-	TRBJ1-3	TGTGCCAGCAGCCCGGGTTTTGGTTACTCTGGAAACACCATATATTTT	CASSPGFGYSGNTIYF
TRBD1	TRBV7-9	-	TRBJ2-7	TGTGCCAGCAGCCAGATGACAGGGGGGGTCGTCGAGCAGTACTTC	CASSQMTGGVVEQYF
TRBD1	TRBV14	-	TRBJ2-1	TGTGCCAGCAGCTCACTGTCCAGGGGGCGAGGTGCTGAGCAGTTCTTC	CASSSLSRGRGAEQFF
-	TRBV5-1	-	TRBJ1-1	TGCGCCAGCAGCTTGGAGGGGAACTCTTACACTGAAGCTTTCTTT	CASSLEGNSYTEAFF
TRBD1	TRBV5-4	once	TRBJ2-7	TGTGCCAGCAGCTTGGAACAGGGGGACGACGAGCAGTACTTC	CASSLEQGDDEQYF
TRBD2	TRBV6-1	-	TRBJ2-1	TGTGCCAGCAGTGAAGAGGGAACTAGCGGGATTCGTTCCTACAATGAGCAGTTCTTC	CASSEEGTSGIRSYNEQFF
TRBD1	TRBV28	-	TRBJ2-7	TGTGCCAGCAGTTTATCCCCGACAGGGTACGAGCAGTACTTC	CASSLSPTGYEQYF
TRBD1	TRBV19	-	TRBJ2-7	TGTGCCAGTAGTAGGGACAGTAGCTCCTACGAGCAGTACTTC	CASSRDSSSYEQYF
-	TRBV15	-	TRBJ1-2	TGTGCCACCAGCGCTGGCCGGAGTGGCTATGGCTACACCTTC	CATSAGRSGYGYTF
-	TRBV5-1	-	TRBJ1-2	TGCGCCAGCAGCCCCGGGGGGAGGGGCCGGCTATACTATGGCTACACCTTC	CASSPGGRGRLYYGYTF
-	TRBV30	-	TRBJ1-3	TGTGCCTGGAGTGGAACAGGGACGAGGGCAGGAAACACCATATATTTT	CAWSGTGTRAGNTIYF
-	TRBV5-1	once	TRBJ1-5	TGCGCCAGCAGGGAAGGGGCTAACAATCAGCCCCAGCATTTT	CASREGANNQPQHF
-	TRBV15	-	TRBJ1-1	TGTGCCACCAGCAGAGATGCTGACAGACTCACTGAAGCTTTCTTT	CATSRDADRLTEAFF
TRBD1	TRBV9	-	TRBJ2-3	TGTGCCAGCAGCGCACCGGGACAGGGGGCCACAGATACGCAGTATTTT	CASSAPGQGATDTQYF
-	TRBV2	-	TRBJ1-3	TGTGCCAGCAGACTCTGGAGGGCGCCTGGAAACACCATATATTTT	CASRLWRAPGNTIYF
-	TRBV13	-	TRBJ2-3	TGTGCCAGCAGCCCCCTCGGACAGCGGCTGAGTAATACGCAGTATTTT	CASSPLGQRLSNTQYF
-	TRBV9	-	TRBJ2-3	TGTGCCAGCAGCGTAGAGGGGTTGACAGATACGCAGTATTTT	CASSVEGLTDTQYF
-	TRBV11-3	-	TRBJ2-1	TGTGCCAGCAGCTTAGGGGGAGTAACCTACAATGAGCAGTTCTTC	CASSLGGVTYNEQFF
-	TRBV10-3	-	TRBJ2-3	TGTGCCATCAAACAGGCGATCACAGATACGCAGTATTTT	CAIKQAITDTQYF
-	TRBV28	-	TRBJ1-5	TGTGCCAGCAGTTTTGTGGGGGGGCGGTCAAATCAGCCCCAGCATTTT	CASSFVGGRSNQPQHF
TRBD1	TRBV5-1	-	TRBJ1-2	TGCGCCAGCAGCAACGCGGACAGGGAAGGTGGCTACACCTTC	CASSNADREGGYTF
TRBD2	TRBV7-9	-	TRBJ2-1	TGTGCCAGCAGCCTAAGCGGGACGGCCTACAATGAGCAGTTCTTC	CASSLSGTAYNEQFF
-	TRBV29-1	few	TRBJ1-1	TGCAGCGTTAGCCAGCGGTTGAACACTGAAGCTTTCTTT	CSVSQRLNTEAFF
-	TRBV9	once	TRBJ2-5	TGTGCCAGCAGCGTATCCCCCCAACTAGTATTGGAGACCCAGTACTTC	CASSVSPQLVLETQYF
-	TRBV27	-	TRBJ2-7	TGTGCCAGCACGCTCGAGCCTGGGCACGAGCAGTACTTC	CASTLEPGHEQYF
TRBD2	TRBV6-1	few	TRBJ2-7	TGTGCCAGCAGCACCACGCCTAGCGGTACCTACGAGCAGTACTTC	CASSTTPSGTYEQYF
-	TRBV6-5	-	TRBJ2-5	TGTGCCAGCAGCCCGGACAGAGAGACCCAGTACTTC	CASSPDRETQYF